This T cell receptor beta chain was captured by sequencing in a study of blood T cell repertoires in COVID-19. Study-level background: Some COVID-19 samples were acute and others convalescent; all came from the United States, Italy and Spain. The cDNA or gDNA used as material had been derived from T cells, B-cell-depleted T cells, or PBMCs.

In the authors' workflow: Reference gene primer amplification yielded estimated nucleated cell counts. The protocol was immunoSEQ multiplex PCR, while the TCRdb copy is restricted to in-frame clones and leaves out a portion. Clone size and the V and J calls come from that table; the DNA yielded D and trimming. The table lists fewer than 180,000 clones, around 84% of them singletons, with 2.2% in the top ten. J gave up 7 bases and V 6 bases, and 9 bases lay outside the gene matches. From germline, CDR1 is MDHEN and CDR2 SYDVKM. This CDR3 has 14 amino acids. Material: peripheral blood. This TCR came from a man aged 65 to 79 with acute or convalescent COVID-19. The chain uses TRBV28 and TRBJ1-2; TRBD1 matches at 9 bases. The CDR3, as DNA: TGTGCCAGCAGCCTCCTCACAGGGGGCTTTGGCTACACCTTC. It codes for CASSLLTGGFGYTF.